Here is one TCR beta chain with its context. The antigen is undetermined. The read ends 3 residues early relative to the CDR3; the germline J gene fills the gap. The data were obtained in a study of T cells in women clearing cervical HPV infection. Whole-study context: For cases, blood was sampled a median approximately 150 days after lesion detection, interquartile range roughly 80 to 200 days. Findings and caveats of the study: CIN3+ cases had significantly higher TCR richness than controls; evenness did not differ.

HPV was found by MY09/MY11 PCR and dot-blot genotyping. The trim removed 5 bases at V and 3 bases at J, leaving 7 bases unmatched. The CDR3 loop spans 14 amino acids. Looked up from germline, CDR1 is LNHDA and CDR2 is SQIVND (reference sequence). immunoSEQ multiplex PCR used an average of about 1.3 ug genomic DNA. Clones were sequenced by immunoSEQ multiplex PCR, and TCRdb holds only the in-frame ones, with some missing. This sample's clone table lists 46,000 or so clones. The sequenced sample consisted of blood buffy coat. This clonotype originated in a woman between 18 and 70 years old with a cervical HPV16 infection that either progressed to CIN3+ or cleared (not recorded which). This chain links TRBV19 with TRBJ2-7, with TRBD1 identical over 7 bases. The CDR3 spells CASSSGQKIYEQYF. The sequenced part of the CDR3 DNA is TGTGCCAGTAGTTCGGGACAGAAGATCTACGAG.